Shown below are 6 T cell receptor beta chains from a single sample sequenced in a study of graft-versus-host responses after intestinal transplantation. Generated by immunoSEQ multiplex PCR, the TCRdb table keeps only in-frame clones and is missing some. The table has just over 20,000 clones, around 94% seen once. This sample comprised PBMCs, obtained about 260 days after intestinal transplant. The receptors were sampled from a human patient who received an intestinal transplant, so some T cells may come from the graft donor.

This sequence joins TRBV15 and TRBJ1-2; D is undetermined. The CDR3 covers 15 residues. CDR1 is LNHNV and CDR2 is YYDKDF in the germline V gene (reference sequence). The V end was cut by 5 bases, the J end by 3 bases, with 16 bases between. The CDR3 DNA is TGTGCCACCAGCGTAGGGCTTAACGAGGACTATGGCTACACCTTC. Translated: CATSVGLNEDYGYTF.

This chain joins TRBV30 and TRBJ2-7; D is undetermined. From germline, CDR1 is GTSNPN and CDR2 SVGIG (reference sequence). The V end was cut by 1 base, the J end by 2 bases, with 12 bases between. This CDR3 has 14 residues. For the CDR3, the DNA is TGTGCCTGGAGTGGCCAGGTCGGTCCCTACGAGCAGTACTTC. Amino acids: CAWSGQVGPYEQYF.

This rearrangement joins TRBV7-6 to TRBJ1-1; D not certain. Germline V gene sequence: CDR1 SGHVS, CDR2 FNYEAQ. Trimming left V 1 base short and J 2 bases short, with 5 bases between. CDR3 length equals 13 residues. The CDR3 region is CASSLEGNTEAFF. In DNA, the CDR3 is TGTGCCAGCAGCTTAGAAGGAAACACTGAAGCTTTCTTT.

The rearrangement joins TRBV27 to TRBJ1-4; tentative D call: TRBD1 (5 bases). Trimming pared 2 bases from V and 6 bases from J, leaving 13 bases between. The V gene's germline CDR1 is MNHEY and CDR2 SMNVEV (reference sequence). This CDR3 region has 15 residues. In nucleotides, the CDR3 is TGTGCCAGCAGTTTAGGCACAGGTCGTTATGAAAAACTGTTTTTT. Protein: CASSLGTGRYEKLFF.

This clone was recorded only once. This chain joins TRBV6-1 and TRBJ1-5, with TRBD1 as a possible D gene (5 bases). V lost 2 bases, J lost 0 bases, and 17 bases lay in between. This CDR3 is 18 amino acids long. Germline V gene lookup returns CDR1 MNHNS and CDR2 SASEGT. The CDR3 DNA sequence: TGTGCCAGCAGTGAATTACCACAACAGGTTTATAGCAATCAGCCCCAGCATTTT. Translation gives CASSELPQQVYSNQPQHF.

The rearrangement joins TRBV7-4 to TRBJ1-2; possible D gene TRBD1, 6 bases. CDR3 size: 12 residues. CDR1 is SGHVT, CDR2 SQSDAQ, per germline. Trimming took 2 bases from V and 7 from J, leaving 8 bases between them. CDR3 amino acids: CASSLRGGGYTF. In DNA, the CDR3 is TGTGCCAGCAGCTTAAGGGGGGGTGGCTACACCTTC.